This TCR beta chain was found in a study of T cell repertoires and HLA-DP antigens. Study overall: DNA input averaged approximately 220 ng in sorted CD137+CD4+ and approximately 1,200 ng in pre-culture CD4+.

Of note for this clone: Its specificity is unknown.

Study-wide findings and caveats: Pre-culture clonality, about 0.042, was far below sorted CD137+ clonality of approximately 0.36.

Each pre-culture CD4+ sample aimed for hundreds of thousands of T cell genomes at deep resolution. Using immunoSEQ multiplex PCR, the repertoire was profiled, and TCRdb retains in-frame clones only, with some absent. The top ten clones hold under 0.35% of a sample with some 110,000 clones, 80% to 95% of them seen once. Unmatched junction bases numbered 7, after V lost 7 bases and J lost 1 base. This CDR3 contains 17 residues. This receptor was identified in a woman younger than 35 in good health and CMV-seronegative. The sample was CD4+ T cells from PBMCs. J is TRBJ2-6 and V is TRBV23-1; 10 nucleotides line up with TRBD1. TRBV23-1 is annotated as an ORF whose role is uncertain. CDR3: CASTRDRGRSGANVLTF. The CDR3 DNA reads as TGCGCCAGCACCAGGGACAGGGGAAGGTCTGGGGCCAACGTCCTGACTTTC.